These T cell receptor beta chains were read from a single sample in a study of PD-1 blockade in classical Hodgkin lymphoma. Sequenced by immunoSEQ multiplex PCR; TCRdb stores in-frame clones only, minus some. The sample comprises fewer than 45,000 clones, around 83% of which are singletons, and approximately 5.7% rests with the top ten. The sequencing used peripheral blood mononuclear cells (PBMCs), collected before the second cycle of nivolumab. The receptors originated from a human donor with classical Hodgkin lymphoma. Both conserved end residues are part of each CDR3. A D gene is named only where the DNA matches it firmly. A row's size may be missing; if present it is once, few, many or a size class.

j_gene: TRBJ2-5
abundance: .
v_gene: TRBV7-9
d_gene: .
CDR3nt: TGTGCCAGCAGTTCCTCCCAGGTGAAACAAGAGACCCAGTACTTC
CDR3aa: CASSSSQVKQETQYF

j_gene: TRBJ2-7
abundance: .
v_gene: TRBV27
d_gene: TRBD1
CDR3nt: TGTGCCAGCAGCCTACAGGGGGCGAACTACGAGCAGTACTTC
CDR3aa: CASSLQGANYEQYF

j_gene: TRBJ2-4
abundance: .
v_gene: TRBV4-1
d_gene: .
CDR3nt: TGCGCCAGCAGCCAAGTAAACGACGTACTCTCAGACATTCAGTACTTC
CDR3aa: CASSQVNDVLSDIQYF

j_gene: TRBJ2-3
abundance: .
v_gene: TRBV9
d_gene: TRBD2
CDR3nt: TGTGCCAGCAGCCCCTGGGGGGGTGCAGATACGCAGTATTTT
CDR3aa: CASSPWGGADTQYF

j_gene: TRBJ1-2
abundance: .
v_gene: TRBV19
d_gene: TRBD1
CDR3nt: TGTGCCAGTACCCCGGGACAGGGGAATGGCGGCTACACCTTC
CDR3aa: CASTPGQGNGGYTF

j_gene: TRBJ1-5
abundance: once
v_gene: TRBV7-8
d_gene: TRBD1
CDR3nt: TGTGCCAGCGACGCCTCAGGGGGCTATCAGCCCCAGCATTTT
CDR3aa: CASDASGGYQPQHF

j_gene: TRBJ2-5
abundance: .
v_gene: TRBV18
d_gene: TRBD2
CDR3nt: TGTGCCAGCTCACCACTCGGACTAGCGGGGGGTATAGGAGAGACCCAGTACTTC
CDR3aa: CASSPLGLAGGIGETQYF

j_gene: TRBJ1-3
abundance: .
v_gene: TRBV5-1
d_gene: TRBD1
CDR3nt: TGCGCCAGCAGCTTGAACCGGGACAGGGAGTCAAACACCATATATTTT
CDR3aa: CASSLNRDRESNTIYF

j_gene: TRBJ2-7
abundance: .
v_gene: TRBV27
d_gene: .
CDR3nt: TGTGCCAGCAGTTTTCAGAACGAGCAGTACTTC
CDR3aa: CASSFQNEQYF

j_gene: TRBJ2-7
abundance: .
v_gene: TRBV7-2
d_gene: TRBD2
CDR3nt: TGTGCCAGCAGCTTAGGGCTTCTAGCGGGAGGGGCCTACGAGCAGTACTTC
CDR3aa: CASSLGLLAGGAYEQYF

j_gene: TRBJ1-5
abundance: .
v_gene: TRBV4-1
d_gene: .
CDR3nt: TGCGCCAGCAGCCAAGTTGTTAGCAATCAGCCCCAGCATTTT
CDR3aa: CASSQVVSNQPQHF

j_gene: TRBJ2-1
abundance: .
v_gene: TRBV5-4
d_gene: .
CDR3nt: TGTGCCAGCAGCTTGGCGGGGGCTAGCTCCTACAATGAGCAGTTCTTC
CDR3aa: CASSLAGASSYNEQFF

j_gene: TRBJ2-1
abundance: .
v_gene: TRBV9
d_gene: .
CDR3nt: TGTGCCAGCAGCGGCTGGGACTTTTCCGCCTACAATGAGCAGTTCTTC
CDR3aa: CASSGWDFSAYNEQFF

j_gene: TRBJ2-3
abundance: .
v_gene: TRBV5-8
d_gene: .
CDR3nt: TGTGCCAGCAGAACCCCAGGGATAATACATACGCAGTATTTT
CDR3aa: CASRTPGIIHTQYF

j_gene: TRBJ2-1
abundance: .
v_gene: TRBV27
d_gene: TRBD1
CDR3nt: TGTGCCAGCAGTTTACGAGAACAGGGGCGCAATGAGCAGTTCTTC
CDR3aa: CASSLREQGRNEQFF

j_gene: TRBJ2-2
abundance: .
v_gene: TRBV29-1
d_gene: TRBD1
CDR3nt: TGCAGCGTTGTGCGGACGACAGGGTTTTTAACCGGGGAGCTGTTTTTT
CDR3aa: CSVVRTTGFLTGELFF

j_gene: TRBJ2-7
abundance: .
v_gene: TRBV28
d_gene: TRBD2
CDR3nt: TGTGCCAGCAGTTCCGGACTAGCGGGAGAGGTGGGCCACGAGCAGTACTTC
CDR3aa: CASSSGLAGEVGHEQYF

j_gene: TRBJ2-5
abundance: once
v_gene: TRBV11-1
d_gene: .
CDR3nt: TGTGCCAGCAGCACCGGGAAAACAGGGCAAGAGACCCAGTACTTC
CDR3aa: CASSTGKTGQETQYF

j_gene: TRBJ2-1
abundance: once
v_gene: TRBV19
d_gene: .
CDR3nt: TGTGCCAGTAGTCCAGGGGGGACTAGGGCCACCAATGAGCAGTTCTTC
CDR3aa: CASSPGGTRATNEQFF

j_gene: TRBJ1-5
abundance: .
v_gene: TRBV10-2
d_gene: TRBD1
CDR3nt: TGCGCCAGCAGTGATCCGGGACAGGGCCGTTATAGCAATCAGCCCCAGCATTTT
CDR3aa: CASSDPGQGRYSNQPQHF

j_gene: TRBJ2-2
abundance: .
v_gene: TRBV2
d_gene: .
CDR3nt: TGTGCCAGCAGCCGACTTGGTTGGGAGCTGTTTTTT
CDR3aa: CASSRLGWELFF

j_gene: TRBJ1-6
abundance: .
v_gene: TRBV27
d_gene: .
CDR3nt: TGTGCCAGCAGTTTAGAAGGGGCTGGGGATTCACCCCTCCACTTT
CDR3aa: CASSLEGAGDSPLHF

j_gene: TRBJ2-2
abundance: .
v_gene: TRBV6-1
d_gene: .
CDR3nt: TGTGCCAGCAGTCCAACCCCCTTTGGGGAGCTGTTTTTT
CDR3aa: CASSPTPFGELFF

j_gene: TRBJ2-5
abundance: .
v_gene: TRBV28
d_gene: TRBD2
CDR3nt: TGTGCCAGCAGTCCCGGGACTAGCGGGGGCGAGACCCAGTACTTC
CDR3aa: CASSPGTSGGETQYF

j_gene: TRBJ2-3
abundance: .
v_gene: TRBV6-1
d_gene: .
CDR3nt: TGTGCCAGCAGTCTTGGACTCACAGATACGCAGTATTTT
CDR3aa: CASSLGLTDTQYF

j_gene: TRBJ2-7
abundance: .
v_gene: TRBV6-1
d_gene: TRBD1
CDR3nt: TGTGCCAGCAGTGAGACAGGGGGTCCCTACGAGCAGTACTTC
CDR3aa: CASSETGGPYEQYF

j_gene: TRBJ2-5
abundance: .
v_gene: TRBV29-1
d_gene: TRBD1
CDR3nt: TGCAGCGTTCTTTCACCGGGACAGGGGGCAAGGGAGACCCAGTACTTC
CDR3aa: CSVLSPGQGARETQYF

j_gene: TRBJ2-1
abundance: .
v_gene: TRBV15
d_gene: TRBD2
CDR3nt: TGTGCCACCAGCAGAGATATAGCTAGCGGGACCCACAATGAGCAGTTCTTC
CDR3aa: CATSRDIASGTHNEQFF

j_gene: TRBJ2-1
abundance: .
v_gene: TRBV28
d_gene: TRBD1
CDR3nt: TGTGCCAGCAGAACTAGGGACAGGGGAAATGAGCAGTTCTTC
CDR3aa: CASRTRDRGNEQFF

j_gene: TRBJ1-5
abundance: .
v_gene: TRBV28
d_gene: .
CDR3nt: TGTGCCAGCAGTGCACCGACAGCAAGCAATCAGCCCCAGCATTTT
CDR3aa: CASSAPTASNQPQHF

j_gene: TRBJ1-2
abundance: .
v_gene: TRBV28
d_gene: .
CDR3nt: TGTGCCAGCAGGCGTGAGACAGGCCGTTATGGCTACACCTTC
CDR3aa: CASRRETGRYGYTF

j_gene: TRBJ1-6
abundance: .
v_gene: TRBV4-2
d_gene: .
CDR3nt: TGTGCCAGCAGCCAAGATTTCCGTAATTCACCCCTCCACTTT
CDR3aa: CASSQDFRNSPLHF

j_gene: TRBJ2-2
abundance: .
v_gene: TRBV12-5
d_gene: TRBD1
CDR3nt: TGTGCTAGTGGTGACAGGGCCGGGGAGCTGTTTTTT
CDR3aa: CASGDRAGELFF

j_gene: TRBJ1-1
abundance: .
v_gene: TRBV20-1
d_gene: .
CDR3nt: TGCAGTGCTCACATGAACACTGAAGCTTTCTTT
CDR3aa: CSAHMNTEAFF